The entry below gives a single TCR beta chain sequence along with its context. The length of the CDR3 is 15 residues. The V gene lost 0 bases and the J gene lost 5 bases, with 9 bases spanning the gap. Germline V gives CDR1 SGDLS, CDR2 YYNGEE. This entry comes from a study of blood T cell repertoires in COVID-19. TCRdb keeps only in-frame clones here, not all; method: immunoSEQ multiplex PCR. Among almost 250,000 clones listed, more than 70% were seen once. Sequenced: peripheral blood. The receptor's source is a woman of 80 years or more with COVID-19, enrolled during active disease. The chain uses TRBV9 and TRBJ1-6; TRBD1 is a possible D gene (5 bases). CDR3 in DNA: TGTGCCAGCAGCGTAGATACAGGTCATAATTCACCCCTCCACTTT. It yields the protein CASSVDTGHNSPLHF.